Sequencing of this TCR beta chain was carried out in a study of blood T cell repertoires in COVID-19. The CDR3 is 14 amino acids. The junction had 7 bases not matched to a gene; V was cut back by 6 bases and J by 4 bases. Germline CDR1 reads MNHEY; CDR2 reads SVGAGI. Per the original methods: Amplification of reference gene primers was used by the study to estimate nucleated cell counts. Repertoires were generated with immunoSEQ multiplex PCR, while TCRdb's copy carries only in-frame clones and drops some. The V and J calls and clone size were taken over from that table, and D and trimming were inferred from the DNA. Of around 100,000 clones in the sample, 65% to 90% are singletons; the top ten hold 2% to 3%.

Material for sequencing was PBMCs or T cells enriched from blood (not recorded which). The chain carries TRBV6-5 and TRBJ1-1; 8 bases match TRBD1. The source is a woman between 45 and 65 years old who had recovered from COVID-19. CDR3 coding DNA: TGTGCCAGCAGCCCAGGGGGCGGGGGCACTGAAGCTTTCTTT. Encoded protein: CASSPGGGGTEAFF.